Listed here is a single TCR beta chain. The entry originates in a study of blood T cell repertoires in COVID-19. At the level of the study: Italy, Spain and the United States were the sources of the convalescent and acute COVID-19 samples.

In the authors' workflow: Nucleated cell counts were estimated from reference gene primer amplification. The assay was immunoSEQ multiplex PCR, and TCRdb's table has in-frame clones only and misses some. Clone size and the V and J calls come from that table; the DNA yielded D and trimming. This table has around 300,000 clones, about 90% appearing once. The V gene's germline CDR1 is WSHSY and CDR2 SAAADI. This CDR3 comprises 15 residues. Deletions cut 10 bases from V and 0 bases from J, with 18 bases between. Sequences were obtained from PBMCs or T cells enriched from blood (not recorded which). The genes are TRBV10-2 and TRBJ1-1; D might be TRBD1 (6 bases). The sequence derives from a woman aged 25 to 39 who had recovered from COVID-19. This CDR3 reads CATVSTDRLNTEAFF. DNA of the CDR3: TGCGCCACCGTATCCACAGACAGGTTGAACACTGAAGCTTTCTTT.